This TCR beta chain was captured by sequencing in a study of identical twins. The study, taken as a whole, reports: Researchers reported weaker excess twin sharing in beta out-of-frame sequences. Carriage of fewer insertions was seen in abundant cord blood beta clonotypes, whereas memory repertoires showed none. Compared with models, monozygotic twins showed more out-of-frame TCR alpha sharing.

The CDR3 runs to 12 residues. Germline CDR1 reads MNHNY; CDR2 reads SVGAGI (reference sequence). The V and J ends lost 2 bases and 7 bases respectively, with 6 bases between them. Unique molecular identifiers were present on the cDNA, and a universal primer site came from template switching. TCRdb fed the 5' RACE reads into MiXCR, producing one record per CDR3 protein. Among 1.5 million to 2 million distinct CDR3 sequences listed, 25% to 35% were seen once. As concerns this clonotype: Its target is not known.

The source of this sequence is a newborn girl in good health. Source material: cord blood. The chain carries TRBV6-6 and TRBJ2-1, with D uncertain. The CDR3 here is CASSYVENEQFF. DNA of the CDR3: TGTGCCAGCAGTTACGTTGAGAATGAGCAGTTCTTC.